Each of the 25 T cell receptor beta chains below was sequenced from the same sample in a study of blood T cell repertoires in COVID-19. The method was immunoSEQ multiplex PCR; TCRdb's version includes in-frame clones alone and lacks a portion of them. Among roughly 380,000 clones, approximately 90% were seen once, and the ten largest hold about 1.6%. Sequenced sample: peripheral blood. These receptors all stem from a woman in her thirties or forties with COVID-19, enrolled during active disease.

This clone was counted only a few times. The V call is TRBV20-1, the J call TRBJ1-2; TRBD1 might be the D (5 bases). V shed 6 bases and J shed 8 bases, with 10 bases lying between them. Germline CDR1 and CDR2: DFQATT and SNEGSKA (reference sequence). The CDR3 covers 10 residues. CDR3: CSAQEGGYTF. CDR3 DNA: TGCAGTGCCCAGGAGGGGGGCTACACCTTC.

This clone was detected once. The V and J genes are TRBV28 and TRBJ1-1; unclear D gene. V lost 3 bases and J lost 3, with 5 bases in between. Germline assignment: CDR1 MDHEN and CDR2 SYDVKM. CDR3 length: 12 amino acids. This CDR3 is CASSFEYTEAFF. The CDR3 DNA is TGTGCCAGCAGTTTCGAGTACACTGAAGCTTTCTTT.

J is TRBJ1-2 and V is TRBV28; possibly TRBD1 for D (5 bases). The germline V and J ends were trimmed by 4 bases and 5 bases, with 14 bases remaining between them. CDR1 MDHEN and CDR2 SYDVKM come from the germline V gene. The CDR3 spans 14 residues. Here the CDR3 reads CASSYRGGLYGYTF. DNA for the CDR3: TGTGCCAGCAGTTACCGGGGGGGACTTTATGGCTACACCTTC.

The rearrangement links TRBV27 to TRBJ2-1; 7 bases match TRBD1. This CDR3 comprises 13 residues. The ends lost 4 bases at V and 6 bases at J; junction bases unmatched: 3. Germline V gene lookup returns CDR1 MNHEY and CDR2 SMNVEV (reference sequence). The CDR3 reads CASSSSGGNEQFF. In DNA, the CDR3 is TGTGCCAGCAGTTCATCAGGGGGCAATGAGCAGTTCTTC.

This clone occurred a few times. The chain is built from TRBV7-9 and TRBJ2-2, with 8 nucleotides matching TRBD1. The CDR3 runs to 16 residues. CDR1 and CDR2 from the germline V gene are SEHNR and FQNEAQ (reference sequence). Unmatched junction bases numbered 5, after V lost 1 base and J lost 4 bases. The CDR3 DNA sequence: TGTGCCAGCAGCTTAGGGACAGGGCGTCTCACCGGGGAGCTGTTTTTT. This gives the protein CASSLGTGRLTGELFF.

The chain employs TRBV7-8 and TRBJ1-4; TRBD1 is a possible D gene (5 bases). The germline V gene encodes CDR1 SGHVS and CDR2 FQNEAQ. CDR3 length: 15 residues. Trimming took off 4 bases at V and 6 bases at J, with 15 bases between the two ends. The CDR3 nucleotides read TGTGCCAGCAGCTCCACTTGGAGGGGCGATGAAAAACTGTTTTTT. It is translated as CASSSTWRGDEKLFF.

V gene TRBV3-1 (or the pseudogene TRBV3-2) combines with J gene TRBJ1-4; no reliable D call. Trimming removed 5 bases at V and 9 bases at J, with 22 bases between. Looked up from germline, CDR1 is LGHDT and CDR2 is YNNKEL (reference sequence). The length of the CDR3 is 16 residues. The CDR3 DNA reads TGTGCCAGCAGCACGACTATCACCTCCCCTATGAAAAAACTGTTTTTT. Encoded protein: CASSTTITSPMKKLFF.

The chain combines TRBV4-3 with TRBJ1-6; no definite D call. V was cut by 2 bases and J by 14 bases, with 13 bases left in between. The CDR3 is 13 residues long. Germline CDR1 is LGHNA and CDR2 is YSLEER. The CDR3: CASSQQRVSALHF. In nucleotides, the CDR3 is TGCGCCAGCAGCCAACAGAGGGTCTCGGCCCTCCACTTT.

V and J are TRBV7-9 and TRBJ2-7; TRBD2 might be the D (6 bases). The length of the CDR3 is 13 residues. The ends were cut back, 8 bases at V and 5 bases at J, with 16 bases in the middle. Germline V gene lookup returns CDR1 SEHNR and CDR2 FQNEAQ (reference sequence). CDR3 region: CASGGWGENEQYF. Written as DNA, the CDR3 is TGTGCCAGCGGGGGTTGGGGGGAAAACGAGCAGTACTTC.

The CDR3: CASTPSGLGQPQHF. The CDR3 nucleotides are TGTGCCAGCACTCCTTCGGGGTTAGGGCAGCCCCAGCATTTT. The chain is built from TRBV6-5 and TRBJ1-5; no firm D call. V lost 7 bases and J 7 bases, leaving 17 bases between the germline ends. Germline-derived CDR1 and CDR2 are MNHEY and SVGAGI. This CDR3 has 14 residues.

The CDR3 DNA follows: TGTGCCAGCAGTCCCCGGACTAGCGGCCAAGAGACCCAGTACTTC. It specifies CASSPRTSGQETQYF. V and J are TRBV6-2 or TRBV6-3 and TRBJ2-5; 10 bases agree with TRBD2. CDR3 length: 15 residues. The germline gives CDR1 MNHEY, CDR2 SVGEGT. Unmatched junction bases numbered 4, after V lost 5 bases and J lost 1 base.

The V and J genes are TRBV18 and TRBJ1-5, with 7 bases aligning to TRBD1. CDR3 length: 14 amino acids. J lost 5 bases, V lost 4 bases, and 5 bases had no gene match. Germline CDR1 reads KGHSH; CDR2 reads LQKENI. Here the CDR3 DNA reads TGTGCCAGCTCACAGGGGGCGTTGGATCAGCCCCAGCATTTT. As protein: CASSQGALDQPQHF. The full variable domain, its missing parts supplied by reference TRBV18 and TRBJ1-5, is NAGVMQNPRHLVRRRGQEARLRCSPMKGHSHVYWYRQLPEEGLKFMVYLQKENIIDESGMPKERFSAEFPKEGPSILRIQQVVRGDSAAYFCASSQGALDQPQHFGDGTRLSIL.

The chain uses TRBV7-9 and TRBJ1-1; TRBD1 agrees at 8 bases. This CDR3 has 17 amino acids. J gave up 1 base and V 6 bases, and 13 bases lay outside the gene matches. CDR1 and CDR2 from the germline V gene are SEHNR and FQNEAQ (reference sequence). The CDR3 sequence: CASSKGRGLNENTEAFF. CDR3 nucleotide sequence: TGTGCCAGCAGTAAGGGCAGGGGGCTTAACGAGAACACTGAAGCTTTCTTT.

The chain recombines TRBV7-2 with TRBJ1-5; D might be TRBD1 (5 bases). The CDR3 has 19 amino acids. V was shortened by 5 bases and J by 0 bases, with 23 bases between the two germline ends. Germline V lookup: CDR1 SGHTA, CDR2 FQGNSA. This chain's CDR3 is CASSPKGQPTGISNQPQHF. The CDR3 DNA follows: TGTGCCAGCAGCCCCAAGGGTCAGCCTACAGGAATTAGCAATCAGCCCCAGCATTTT. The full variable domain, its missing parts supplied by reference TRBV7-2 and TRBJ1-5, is GAGVSQSPSNKVTEKGKDVELRCDPISGHTALYWYRQSLGQGLEFLIYFQGNSAPDKSGLPSDRFSAERTGGSVSTLTIQRTQQEDSAVYLCASSPKGQPTGISNQPQHFGDGTRLSIL.

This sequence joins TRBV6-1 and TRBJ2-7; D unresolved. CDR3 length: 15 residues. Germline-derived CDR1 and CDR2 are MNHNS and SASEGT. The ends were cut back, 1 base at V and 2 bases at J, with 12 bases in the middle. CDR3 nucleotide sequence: TGTGCCAGCAGTGAAGGGTACCTCCCAGCCTACGAGCAGTACTTC. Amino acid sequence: CASSEGYLPAYEQYF.

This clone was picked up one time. The CDR3, as DNA: TGTGCCATCCGGAATGTGACAGGCTACGAGCAGTACTTC. This encodes CAIRNVTGYEQYF. The J gene is TRBJ2-7, the V gene TRBV12-3 or TRBV12-4; possibly TRBD1 for D (6 bases). CDR3 length: 13 residues. Trimming took 10 bases from V and 3 from J, leaving 16 bases between them.

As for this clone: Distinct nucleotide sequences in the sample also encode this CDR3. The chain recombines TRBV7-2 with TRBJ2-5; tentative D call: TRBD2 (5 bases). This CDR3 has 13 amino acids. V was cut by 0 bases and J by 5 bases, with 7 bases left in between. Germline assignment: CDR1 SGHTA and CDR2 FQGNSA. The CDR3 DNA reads TGTGCCAGCAGCTTAGCGAGGGTGGAGACCCAGTACTTC. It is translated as CASSLARVETQYF.

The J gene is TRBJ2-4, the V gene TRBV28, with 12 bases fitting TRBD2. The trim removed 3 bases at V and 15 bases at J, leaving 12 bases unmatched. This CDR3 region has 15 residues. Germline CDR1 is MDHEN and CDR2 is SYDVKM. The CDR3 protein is CASSLSTGLAGLWYF. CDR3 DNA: TGTGCCAGCAGTTTGAGCACGGGACTAGCGGGTCTCTGGTACTTC. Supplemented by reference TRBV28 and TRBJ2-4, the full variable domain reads DVKVTQSSRYLVKRTGEKVFLECVQDMDHENMFWYRQDPGLGLRLIYFSYDVKMKEKGDIPEGYSVSREKKERFSLILESASTNQTSMYLCASSLSTGLAGLWYFGAGTRLSVL.

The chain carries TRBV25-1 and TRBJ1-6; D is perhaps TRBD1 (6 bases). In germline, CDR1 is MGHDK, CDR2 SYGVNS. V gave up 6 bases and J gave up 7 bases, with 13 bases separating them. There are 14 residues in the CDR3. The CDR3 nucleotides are TGTGCCAGCAGGTATGGGACAAGCAATTCACCCCTCCACTTT. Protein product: CASRYGTSNSPLHF.

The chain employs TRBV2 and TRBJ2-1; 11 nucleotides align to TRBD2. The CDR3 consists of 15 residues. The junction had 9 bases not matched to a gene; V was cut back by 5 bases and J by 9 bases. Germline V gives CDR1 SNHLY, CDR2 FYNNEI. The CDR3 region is CASSSSGGRFGEQFF. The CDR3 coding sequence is TGTGCCAGCAGTTCTAGCGGGGGGAGATTTGGTGAGCAGTTCTTC. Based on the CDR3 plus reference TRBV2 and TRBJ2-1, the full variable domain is EPEVTQTPSHQVTQMGQEVILRCVPISNHLYFYWYRQILGQKVEFLVSFYNNEISEKSEIFDDQFSVERPDGSNFTLKIRSTKLEDSAMYFCASSSSGGRFGEQFFGPGTRLTVL.

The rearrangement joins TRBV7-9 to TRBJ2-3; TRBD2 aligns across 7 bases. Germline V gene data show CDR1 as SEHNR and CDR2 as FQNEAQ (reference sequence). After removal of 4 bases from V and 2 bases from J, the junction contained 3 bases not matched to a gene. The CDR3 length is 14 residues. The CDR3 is CASSSGTTTDTQYF. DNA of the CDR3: TGTGCCAGCAGCTCTGGGACTACCACAGATACGCAGTATTTT. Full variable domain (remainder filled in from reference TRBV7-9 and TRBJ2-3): DTGVSQNPRHKITKRGQNVTFRCDPISEHNRLYWYRQTLGQGPEFLTYFQNEAQLEKSRLLSDRFSAERPKGSFSTLEIQRTEQGDSAMYLCASSSGTTTDTQYFGPGTRLTVL.

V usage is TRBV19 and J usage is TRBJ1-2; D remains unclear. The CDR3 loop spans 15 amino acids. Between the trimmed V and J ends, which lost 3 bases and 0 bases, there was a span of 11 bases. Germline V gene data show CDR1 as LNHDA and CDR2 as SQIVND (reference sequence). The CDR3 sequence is CASSIPGATNYGYTF. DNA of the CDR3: TGTGCCAGTAGTATTCCGGGTGCTACTAACTATGGCTACACCTTC.

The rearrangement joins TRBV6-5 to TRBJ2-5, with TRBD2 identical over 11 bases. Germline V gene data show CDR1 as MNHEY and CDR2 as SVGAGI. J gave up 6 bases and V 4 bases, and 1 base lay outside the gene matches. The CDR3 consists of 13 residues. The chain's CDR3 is CASSLAGGQTQYF. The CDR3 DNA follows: TGTGCCAGCAGTTTAGCGGGGGGGCAGACCCAGTACTTC.

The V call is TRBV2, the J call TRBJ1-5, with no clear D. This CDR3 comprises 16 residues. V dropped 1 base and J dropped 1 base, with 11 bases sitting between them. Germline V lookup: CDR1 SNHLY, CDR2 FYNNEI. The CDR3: CASSEGGRRSNQPQHF. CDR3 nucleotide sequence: TGTGCCAGCAGTGAAGGGGGTCGGAGGAGCAATCAGCCCCAGCATTTT.

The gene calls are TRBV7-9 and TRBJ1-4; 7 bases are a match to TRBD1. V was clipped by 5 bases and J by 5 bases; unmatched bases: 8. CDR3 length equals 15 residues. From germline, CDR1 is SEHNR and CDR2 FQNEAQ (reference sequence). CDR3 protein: CASSPGTVRNEKLFF. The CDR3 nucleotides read TGTGCCAGCAGCCCGGGGACAGTCAGGAATGAAAAACTGTTTTTT.